This section outlines one TCR beta chain sequence together with its context. The target antigen is unknown. Generated by immunoSEQ multiplex PCR, the TCRdb table keeps only in-frame clones and is missing some. Counted here are tens of thousands of clones, 75% to 90% occurring once; the ten biggest clones make up under 2%. At baseline, cycle 4 day 1, and cycle 7 day 1, blood was sampled. The sample belongs to a study of OX40 agonist ivuxolimab in advanced cancers. Regarding the study as a whole: At 0.1 to 3.0 mg/kg and by week 6, CD4+ and CD8+ T cells in the blood had expanded clonally. Clonal expansion was among the lowest in partial responders at 0.1-3.0 mg/kg, especially CD8+.

The CDR3 runs to 16 residues. Germline values: CDR1 LNHDA, CDR2 SQIVND (reference sequence). V was shortened by 5 bases and J by 3 bases, with 18 bases between the two germline ends. The V and J genes are TRBV19 and TRBJ2-3; D is undetermined. The material sequenced was CD4+ or CD8+ T cells sorted from blood, taken in a trial of the OX40 agonist ivuxolimab. The TCR was taken from an adult with an advanced solid tumor such as melanoma, head and neck, liver or kidney cancer. The CDR3 spells CASSPTGTLRTDTQYF. The CDR3, as DNA: TGTGCCAGTAGTCCCACCGGCACCCTCAGGACAGATACGCAGTATTTT.